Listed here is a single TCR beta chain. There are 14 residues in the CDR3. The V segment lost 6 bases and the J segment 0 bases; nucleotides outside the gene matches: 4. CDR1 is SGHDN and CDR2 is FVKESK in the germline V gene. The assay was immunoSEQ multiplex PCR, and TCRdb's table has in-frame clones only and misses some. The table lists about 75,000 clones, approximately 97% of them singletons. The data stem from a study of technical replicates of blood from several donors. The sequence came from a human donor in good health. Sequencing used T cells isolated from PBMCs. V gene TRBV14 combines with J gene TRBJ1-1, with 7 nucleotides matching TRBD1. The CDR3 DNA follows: TGTGCCAGCAGAAAGGGACAGATGAACACTGAAGCTTTCTTT. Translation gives CASRKGQMNTEAFF.